This T cell receptor (beta chain) came from a study of identical twins. Study-wide results and limits: For out-of-frame alpha sequences shared by twins, low generation probability was in excess.

This clonotype occurred many times. Antigen: not known. The CDR3 covers 14 residues. J was trimmed by 4 bases and V by 6 bases; bases with no gene match: 5. The germline V gene encodes CDR1 KGHDR and CDR2 SFDVKD. Unique molecular identifiers were present on cDNA, and template switching added a universal primer site. From the 5' RACE reads, TCRdb called clonotypes with MiXCR, one entry per CDR3 protein. The sample lists some 100,000 distinct CDR3 sequences, roughly 6% occurring once. The sequence came from a woman between 50 and 59 years old in good health. Specimen: memory T cells sorted from blood. The genes are TRBV24-1 and TRBJ2-1; 7 bases align to TRBD1. In DNA, the CDR3 is TGTGCCACCAGTTTAGGACAGGCTTACAATGAGCAGTTCTTC. Protein: CATSLGQAYNEQFF.